This T cell receptor (beta chain) is drawn from a study of CD8 T cells in ankylosing spondylitis. TCRdb reanalysed the 5' RACE reads using MiXCR and keeps one entry per CDR3 protein. This sample has 130,000 or so distinct CDR3 sequences, with under 20% found just once. This clonotype was seen a few times. Its antigen is not known. Findings and caveats of the study: Significantly higher representation of disease-linked clones was reported for matched ankylosing spondylitis synovial fluid. A TCR beta motif of eight highly homologous variants appeared characteristic of ankylosing spondylitis blood.

CDR1 and CDR2 from the germline V gene are MGHRA and YSYEKL. The CDR3 totals 16 residues. V trimming: 1 base; J trimming: 1 base; junction bases outside the gene matches: 6. The sequenced sample consisted of blood, either unsorted or a sorted T cell fraction (not recorded which). This clonotype was sampled from a male donor with ankylosing spondylitis. The chain combines TRBV4-1 with TRBJ1-1; 7 bases are shared with TRBD1. The CDR3 spells CASSQGTGDWNTEAFF. The DNA of the CDR3 is TGCGCCAGCAGCCAAGGAACAGGGGACTGGAACACTGAAGCTTTCTTT.